This record looks at one T cell receptor (beta chain) sequence and its context. Its antigen remains unidentified. Qualities for individual bases were not recorded, and no much larger clone is one base off. Each collaborating institution followed its own protocols to collect whole blood in K2EDTA tubes. For TCRbeta analysis, collaborators shipped samples as frozen whole blood, isolated PBMCs, or DNA extracted from either of those sample types. TCRbeta CDR3 regions were amplified from genomic DNA using the immunoSEQ Assay, a bias-controlled multiplex PCR. In the authors' own workflow: Within the assay, amplification of reference gene primers was used to estimate how many nucleated cells each sample contained. Sequence reads were collapsed and filtered to measure the absolute abundance of every unique TCRbeta CDR3 rearrangement. For each sample, productive Simpson clonality was calculated by taking the square root of Simpson's diversity index across productive rearrangements. TCRdb holds this immuneACCESS table with in-frame rearrangements only. Some clones are missing; in checked studies, unresolved V genes explain under half, and the rest has no known cause. That table furnishes V, J and clone size, whereas the DNA furnished D and trimming. The sample table contains around 20,000 clones; only one count was recorded for roughly nine tenths of them. The ten largest make up approximately 16% of the sample.

These data belong to a study of blood T cell repertoires in COVID-19 (dated by TCRdb to the early 2020s). Context from the whole study: The collaborator samples originated in the United States, Italy and Spain and spanned the acute and convalescent phases of COVID-19. The dataset comprised deeply sampled blood TCRbeta repertoires from subjects exposed to, actively infected with, or recovered from COVID-19. A freely available public database, intended as a resource for researchers studying the immune response to SARS-CoV-2, is where the repertoires were released. Sample metadata almost always included a de-identified subject ID, COVID-19 status, age in years and sex. Where available, HLA class I and class II types were obtained from metadata supplied by the sample provider rather than from assay-based typing. Samples were obtained from the ongoing ImmuneRACE study (first 160 participants) and from about 1,300 subjects provided by 6 global collaborators. The material from the prospective study consisted of cDNA or gDNA derived from T cells, B-cell-depleted T cells, or PBMCs.

What the research found in general, with its limitations: How much clinical and demographic metadata was included differed by source and by participant, and the metadata was provided uncurated.

The TCR was taken from a man aged 65 to 85 with acute or convalescent COVID-19. Sequencing used peripheral blood.

The CDR3 reads as follows: CASSLAERSSMHEQFF. The sequenced DNA: TGTGCCAGCAGCTTGGCCGAGCGTAGTAGCATGCATGAGCAGTTCTTC. The chain is encoded by TRBV5-4 joined to TRBJ2-1; the D gene cannot be named for sure. Via the germline V gene (reference sequence), CDR1 is SGHNT and CDR2 YYREEE. At the junction V is shortened by 0 bases and J by 8 bases, with 18 bases in between. There are 16 amino acids in the CDR3, from cysteine to phenylalanine inclusive. Here the CDR3 DNA is all that survives: 48 bases in frame from base 1. Joined to the reference TRBV5-4 and TRBJ2-1 proteins, this CDR3 gives the full variable domain: ETGVTQSPTHLIKTRGQQVTLRCSSQSGHNTVSWYQQALGQGPQFIFQYYREEENGRGNFPPRFSGLQFPNYSSELNVNALELDDSALYLCASSLAERSSMHEQFFGPGTRLTVL.